This TCR beta chain was captured by sequencing in a study of read filtering for tumor transcriptome and immune sequencing. Overall study context: The cohort had about 16 men and approximately 13 women aged roughly 45 to 90, mean roughly 66 years.

Whole-study findings and limits: Sorted CD138-negative bone marrow cells were not purified T cells.

V gave up 0 bases and J gave up 5 bases, with 9 bases separating them. The CDR3 covers 13 residues. Germline values: CDR1 SGHRS, CDR2 YFSETQ. This clonotype was recorded many times. The antigen is unknown. The library was built from roughly 400 ng RNA with molecular barcoded adaptors for alpha/delta and beta/gamma chains. TCRdb processed the reads anew with MiXCR; each CDR3 protein has one entry. The sample consists of some 38,000 distinct CDR3 sequences, over 9.5% of them appearing once. The receptor comes from a donor at least 40 years old with multiple myeloma. The gene calls are TRBV5-1 and TRBJ2-7, with D possibly matching TRBD2 (6 bases). The specimen sequenced was a population of CD138-negative cells sorted from bone marrow. The CDR3 loop reads CASSLGAGHEQYF. In DNA form, the CDR3 reads TGCGCCAGCAGCTTGGGCGCGGGGCACGAGCAGTACTTC.